This entry lists 3 T cell receptor beta chains sequenced from one sample in a study of T cell repertoires in aging, cancer and after chemotherapy. A mixed TRB-A/B primer pool amplified rearranged TRB by multiplex touch-down PCR. A single record per CDR3 protein comes from TCRdb applying MiXCR to the multiplex PCR reads. This table has 950 to 1,500 distinct CDR3 sequences, around a quarter appearing once. Amplification of TCR beta used genomic DNA extracted from peripheral blood. The sample consisted of blood. The receptors shown here come from a human donor with a blood cancer.

This chain links TRBV2 with TRBJ2-1, with D possibly being TRBD1 (6 bases). Germline V gene data show CDR1 as SNHLY and CDR2 as FYNNEI. This CDR3 comprises 14 residues. The germline V and J ends were trimmed by 10 bases and 7 bases, with 20 bases remaining between them. The CDR3 DNA reads TGTGCCACGGCACGGGACACCGGAACGAATGAGCAGTTCTTC. Amino acid sequence: CATARDTGTNEQFF.

This clonotype is labeled as medium-sized. J is TRBJ2-1 and V is TRBV29-1; D may be TRBD1 (5 bases). The CDR3 extends over 12 amino acids. Per germline, CDR1 SQVTM and CDR2 ANQGSEA. V was cut by 2 bases and J by 10 bases, with 12 bases left in between. CDR3 in amino acids: CSVERGSKEQFF. CDR3 nucleotides: TGCAGCGTTGAAAGGGGATCGAAGGAGCAGTTCTTC.

This clonotype is medium-sized. The chain couples TRBV19 to TRBJ2-3; the match to TRBD2 covers 8 bases. The CDR3 extends over 17 amino acids. From germline, CDR1 is LNHDA and CDR2 SQIVND (reference sequence). The junction had 11 bases not matched to a gene; V was cut back by 6 bases and J by 0 bases. CDR3 residues: CASSTFSGGGSTDTQYF. In DNA form, the CDR3 reads TGTGCCAGTAGCACATTCTCTGGCGGGGGGAGCACAGATACGCAGTATTTT.